The 8 T cell receptor beta chains presented below share a single source sample, sequenced in a study of blood T cell repertoires in COVID-19. Libraries were prepared by immunoSEQ multiplex PCR; TCRdb keeps only in-frame clonotypes and omits some of them. The sample includes 150,000 to 200,000 clones, 86% of them seen just once. The sequenced sample was peripheral blood. These TCRs come from a man in his 60s with acute or convalescent COVID-19.

The chain links TRBV23-1 to TRBJ2-1; TRBD1 aligns across 7 bases. TRBV23-1 is an open reading frame whose function is uncertain. Trimming removed 0 bases from V and 0 bases from J; junction bases left unmatched: 5. The CDR3 is 17 residues long. The CDR3 here is CASSQSGRDSSYNEQFF. The CDR3 nucleotides read TGCGCCAGCAGTCAATCGGGACGGGACAGCTCCTACAATGAGCAGTTCTTC.

This sequence joins TRBV11-2 and TRBJ1-2, with 10 bases fitting TRBD1. CDR1 is SGHAT and CDR2 is FQNNGV in the germline V gene. Losses at the gene ends were 4 bases for V and 4 bases for J; bases not matched to a gene: 12. The CDR3 has 17 residues. DNA of the CDR3: TGTGCCAGCAGCTCCGGGGGGTTGGGGACAGGGGCCTATGGCTACACCTTC. This sequence encodes CASSSGGLGTGAYGYTF. The complete variable domain, with remaining parts taken from reference TRBV11-2 and TRBJ1-2, reads EAGVAQSPRYKIIEKRQSVAFWCNPISGHATLYWYQQILGQGPKLLIQFQNNGVVDDSQLPKDRFSAERLKGVDSTLKIQPAKLEDSAVYLCASSSGGLGTGAYGYTFGSGTRLTVV.

This clone turned up a few times. The chain recombines TRBV9 with TRBJ2-7, with unresolved D. Between the trimmed V and J ends, which lost 0 bases and 2 bases, there was a span of 12 bases. Per the germline V gene, CDR1 is SGDLS and CDR2 is YYNGEE. The CDR3 loop spans 15 amino acids. The CDR3: CASSVGPHEAYEQYF. CDR3 bases: TGTGCCAGCAGCGTAGGCCCCCACGAGGCCTACGAGCAGTACTTC.

This clone has a handful of counts. V and J are TRBV5-4 and TRBJ1-1, with D hard to call. Deletions cut 0 bases from V and 3 bases from J, with 3 bases between. CDR1 SGHNT and CDR2 YYREEE come from the germline V gene (reference sequence). This CDR3 comprises 12 residues. CDR3 DNA: TGTGCCAGCAGCTTGGCGTACACTGAAGCTTTCTTT. Translating gives CASSLAYTEAFF. Full variable domain (rest looked up from reference TRBV5-4 and TRBJ1-1): ETGVTQSPTHLIKTRGQQVTLRCSSQSGHNTVSWYQQALGQGPQFIFQYYREEENGRGNFPPRFSGLQFPNYSSELNVNALELDDSALYLCASSLAYTEAFFGQGTRLTVV.

The chain employs TRBV7-9 and TRBJ2-5; maybe TRBD2 (5 bases). The length of the CDR3 is 15 residues. Trimming took off 1 base at V and 4 bases at J, with 13 bases between the two ends. Germline CDR1 and CDR2: SEHNR and FQNEAQ (reference sequence). CDR3 DNA: TGTGCCAGCAGCTTAGGATTCGGGGTTGGAGAGACCCAGTACTTC. Protein: CASSLGFGVGETQYF.

The sample holds a few counts of this clone. The chain recombines TRBV11-2 with TRBJ1-1; weak D call: TRBD1 (5 bases). V was cut by 5 bases and J by 1 base, with 11 bases left in between. In germline, CDR1 is SGHAT, CDR2 FQNNGV. The CDR3 length is 14 residues. CDR3: CASSAKRGNTEAFF. Here the CDR3 DNA reads TGTGCCAGCAGCGCGAAAAGGGGGAACACTGAAGCTTTCTTT.

The rearrangement joins TRBV30 to TRBJ1-3; 7 bases are shared with TRBD1. Germline values: CDR1 GTSNPN, CDR2 SVGIG (reference sequence). J lost 4 bases, V lost 8 bases, and 11 bases had no gene match. The CDR3 sequence is 14 residues long. The CDR3 spells CARVAKGGGNTIYF. As DNA, the CDR3 is TGTGCCCGAGTCGCAAAAGGGGGCGGAAACACCATATATTTT.

The rearrangement uses TRBV28 and TRBJ2-1, with a tentative D call TRBD2 (6 bases). The V gene lost 7 bases and the J gene lost 4 bases, with 14 bases spanning the gap. This CDR3 region has 14 residues. CDR1 MDHEN and CDR2 SYDVKM come from the germline V gene. The CDR3: CASNGWGEYNEQFF. The CDR3 DNA reads TGTGCCAGCAATGGTTGGGGGGAATACAATGAGCAGTTCTTC.